This record covers a single TCR beta chain. Sequenced by immunoSEQ multiplex PCR; TCRdb stores in-frame clones only, minus some. The sample includes around 250,000 clones, around 79% of them seen just once. V lost 5 bases, J lost 6 bases, and 13 bases lay in between. The CDR3 contains 14 residues. The V gene's germline CDR1 is KGHDR and CDR2 SFDVKD. These data originate in a study of control samples from healthy donors and cancer patients. The source is a woman between 55 and 75 years old with lung cancer. The sample comprised PBMCs. The genes are TRBV24-1 and TRBJ2-1, with D uncertain. The CDR3: CATSAGDPSNEQFF. The CDR3 bases are TGTGCCACCAGTGCCGGAGATCCAAGCAATGAGCAGTTCTTC.